Sequencing of this T cell receptor beta chain was carried out in a study of identical twins. TCRdb analysed the 5' RACE reads with MiXCR anew, one entry per CDR3 protein. The sample records nearly 900,000 distinct CDR3 sequences, around 12% being singletons. Each donor (without exception) was a healthy Caucasian. Between the trimmed V and J ends, which lost 1 base and 3 bases, there was a span of 11 bases. Looked up from germline, CDR1 is LGHDT and CDR2 is YNNKEL (reference sequence). CDR3 size: 15 residues. The sample was also linked to a second study, of yellow fever vaccine responses in identical twins.

This sequence joins TRBV3-1 and TRBJ2-3; D might be TRBD2 (7 bases). The TCR originated in a woman between 18 and 29 years old in good health. Sequencing used PBMCs. CDR3 loop: CASSQGGGPTDTQYF. The CDR3 region has the DNA TGTGCCAGCAGCCAAGGGGGGGGGCCAACAGATACGCAGTATTTT.